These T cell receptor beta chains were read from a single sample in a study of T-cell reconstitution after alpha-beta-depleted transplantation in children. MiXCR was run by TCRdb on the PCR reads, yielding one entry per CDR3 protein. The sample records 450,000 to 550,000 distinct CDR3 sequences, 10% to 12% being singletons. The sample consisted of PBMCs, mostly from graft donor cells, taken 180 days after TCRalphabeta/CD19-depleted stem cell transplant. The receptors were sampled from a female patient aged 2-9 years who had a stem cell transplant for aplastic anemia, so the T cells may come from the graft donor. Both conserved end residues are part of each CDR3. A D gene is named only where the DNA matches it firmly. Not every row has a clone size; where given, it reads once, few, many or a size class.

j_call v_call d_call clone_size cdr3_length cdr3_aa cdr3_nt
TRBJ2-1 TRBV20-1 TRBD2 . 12 CSAGLGRNEQFF TGCAGTGCGGGACTAGGCCGCAATGAGCAGTTCTTC
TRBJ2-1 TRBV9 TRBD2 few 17 CASSAVLAGGPIVEQFF TGTGCCAGCAGCGCCGTCCTAGCGGGAGGGCCTATTGTAGAGCAGTTCTTC
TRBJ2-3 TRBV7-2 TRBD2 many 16 CASSSAGTRSADTQYF TGTGCCAGCAGCTCGGCCGGGACTAGGAGCGCAGATACGCAGTATTTT
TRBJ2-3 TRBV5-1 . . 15 CASSSLAPRPDTQYF TGCGCCAGCAGTTCTCTAGCGCCGCGCCCAGATACGCAGTATTTT
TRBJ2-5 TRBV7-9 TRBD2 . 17 CASSQKPKAGAWETQYF TGTGCCAGCAGCCAAAAACCCAAAGCGGGAGCCTGGGAGACCCAGTACTTC
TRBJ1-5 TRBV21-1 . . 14 CASSIDRENQPQHF TGTGCCAGCAGCATCGACAGGGAAAATCAGCCCCAGCATTTT
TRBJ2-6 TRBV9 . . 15 CASSAYRAGANVLTF TGTGCCAGCAGCGCCTACAGGGCTGGGGCCAACGTCCTGACTTTC
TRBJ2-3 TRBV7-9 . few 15 CASSFPFTYTDTQYF TGTGCCAGCAGCTTTCCATTCACTTACACAGATACGCAGTATTTT
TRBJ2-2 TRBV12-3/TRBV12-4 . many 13 CASSWGGHGELFF TGTGCCAGCAGTTGGGGGGGCCACGGGGAGCTGTTTTTT
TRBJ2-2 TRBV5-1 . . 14 CASSLIQGSWELFF TGCGCCAGCAGCTTGATCCAGGGGAGCTGGGAGCTGTTTTTT
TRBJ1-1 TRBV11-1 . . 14 CASSLNRVNTEAFF TGTGCCAGCAGCTTAAACAGGGTGAACACTGAAGCTTTCTTT
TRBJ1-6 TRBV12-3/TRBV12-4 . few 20 CASSLDREGAFLDDNSPLHF TGTGCCAGCAGTTTAGATAGGGAAGGGGCTTTCCTCGACGATAATTCACCCCTCCACTTT
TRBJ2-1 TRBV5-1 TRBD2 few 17 CASSLGVSGRAYNEQFF TGCGCCAGCAGCTTGGGAGTTAGCGGGAGGGCCTACAATGAGCAGTTCTTC
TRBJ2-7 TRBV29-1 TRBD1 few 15 CSVEMGQMSSYEQYF TGCAGCGTTGAGATGGGACAGATGAGCTCCTACGAGCAGTACTTC
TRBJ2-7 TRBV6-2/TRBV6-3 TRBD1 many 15 CASRPTGTGTYEQYF TGTGCCAGCAGGCCAACCGGGACAGGGACCTACGAGCAGTACTTC
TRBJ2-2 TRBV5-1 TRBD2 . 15 CASTATSGNTGELFF TGCGCCAGCACCGCGACTAGCGGGAACACCGGGGAGCTGTTTTTT
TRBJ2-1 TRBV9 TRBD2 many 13 CASAGGPNHEQFF TGTGCCAGCGCGGGAGGGCCGAACCATGAGCAGTTCTTC
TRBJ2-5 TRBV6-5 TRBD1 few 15 CASSYNDRAQETQYF TGTGCCAGCAGTTACAACGACAGGGCGCAAGAGACCCAGTACTTC
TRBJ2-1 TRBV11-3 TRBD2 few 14 CASGSGREYNEQFF TGTGCCAGCGGTAGCGGGAGGGAATACAATGAGCAGTTCTTC
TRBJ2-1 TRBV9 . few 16 CASSTSVAGTYNEQFF TGTGCCAGCAGCACCTCCGTCGCGGGTACTTACAATGAGCAGTTCTTC
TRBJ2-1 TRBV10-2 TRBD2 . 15 CASSPTGTSYNEQFF TGCGCCAGCAGCCCCACCGGGACTAGCTACAATGAGCAGTTCTTC
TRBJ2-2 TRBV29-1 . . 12 CSWTLYTGELFF TGCAGTTGGACGCTTTACACCGGGGAGCTGTTTTTT
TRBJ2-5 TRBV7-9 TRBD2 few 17 CASSLAETSGSRETQYF TGTGCCAGCAGCTTAGCCGAAACTAGCGGGAGTCGAGAGACCCAGTACTTC
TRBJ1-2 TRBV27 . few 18 CASSSRSYPGHFPMGYTF TGTGCCAGCAGTTCCCGATCGTATCCGGGACACTTTCCTATGGGCTACACCTTC
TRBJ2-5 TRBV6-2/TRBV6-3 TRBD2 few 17 CASSLTWREALGETQYF TGTGCCAGCAGTCTCACTTGGCGGGAGGCTCTGGGGGAGACCCAGTACTTC
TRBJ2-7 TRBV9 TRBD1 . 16 CASSHSSGTGPYEQYF TGTGCCAGCAGTCATTCTTCCGGGACAGGGCCCTACGAGCAGTACTTC
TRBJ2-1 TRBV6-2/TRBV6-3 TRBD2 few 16 CASSYSIAGGSDEQFF TGTGCCAGCAGTTACTCGATCGCGGGAGGGAGCGATGAGCAGTTCTTC
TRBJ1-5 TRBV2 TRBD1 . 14 CASSVGQGGKPQHF TGTGCCAGCAGTGTGGGCCAGGGGGGGAAGCCCCAGCATTTT
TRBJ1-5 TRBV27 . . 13 CASSFVNNQPQHF TGTGCCAGCAGTTTTGTCAACAATCAGCCCCAGCATTTT
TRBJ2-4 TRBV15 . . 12 CATSRDSYSSYF TGTGCCACCAGCAGAGATTCCTATTCTAGTTACTTC
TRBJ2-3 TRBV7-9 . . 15 CASSPGPWHPDTQYF TGTGCCAGCAGCCCAGGACCCTGGCACCCAGATACGCAGTATTTT
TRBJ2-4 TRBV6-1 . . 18 CASSPEGYFTLAKNIQYF TGTGCCAGCAGTCCGGAGGGATACTTCACCTTAGCCAAAAACATTCAGTACTTC
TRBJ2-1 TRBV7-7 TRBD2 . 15 CASSLGLAGVSEQFF TGTGCCAGCAGCTTAGGGCTAGCGGGAGTTAGTGAGCAGTTCTTC